This T cell receptor (beta chain) was recorded in a study of blood T cells in healthy people across ages. Study-level points and caveats: Per million T cells, the diversity of TCR beta decreased roughly linearly as age advanced. It was the long-lived donors that had more naive CD4+ cells and higher diversity than aged donors.

Of note for this clonotype: As yet, its antigen is unknown.

The CDR3 is made up of 19 amino acids. The germline CDR1 and CDR2 sequences are DFQATT and SNEGSKA (reference sequence). The authors ran a second PCR of about 6 to 12 cycles using a sample-barcoded 5' primer and a J-beta primer mix. TCRdb used MiXCR to reprocess the 5' RACE reads, holding one entry per CDR3 protein. The table includes 850,000 to 950,000 distinct CDR3 sequences, about 30% detected once. The chain has TRBV20-1 and TRBJ2-1, with TRBD2 as a possible D gene (7 bases). The DNA end lines up better with TRBJ2-7; the J call may be wrong. The sequence came from a woman of 80 years or more in good health. The sequenced sample consisted of blood. CDR3 protein: CSARDRQGGGTGTYNEQYF. CDR3 bases: TGCAGTGCTAGAGATCGGCAAGGGGGGGGGACGGGAACCTACAATGAGCAGTACTTC.